Each of the 18 T cell receptor beta chains below was sequenced from the same sample in a study of response to subunit inactivated influenza vaccine. TCRdb processed the RT-PCR reads anew with MiXCR; each CDR3 protein has one entry. The sample holds hundreds of thousands of distinct CDR3 sequences, less than 20% seen once. Sample: PBMCs from blood, taken roughly 13 days after vaccination. Receptor source: a man aged 50-59 years who received an inactivated influenza vaccine.

This clonotype showed up just a few times. V is TRBV10-3 and J is TRBJ1-3; D perhaps matches TRBD1 (6 bases). Trimming cost V 4 bases and J 0 bases, with 10 bases left between them. The CDR3 length is 15 residues. CDR1 is ENHRY, CDR2 SYGVKD, per germline. The CDR3 DNA reads TGTGCCATCAGTGGGGGGGGCACCTCTGGAAACACCATATATTTT. This translates into CAISGGGTSGNTIYF.

This rearrangement joins TRBV5-1 to TRBJ2-1; TRBD1 matches at 9 bases. The V and J ends lost 1 base and 8 bases, in that order; junction bases with no gene match: 7. CDR1 is SGHRS and CDR2 is YFSETQ in the germline V gene. This CDR3 spans 15 amino acids. In DNA form, the CDR3 reads TGCGCCAGCAGCTTGACAGGGGGCGCGTTCTATGAGCAGTTCTTC. Translating it yields CASSLTGGAFYEQFF.

This chain joins TRBV28 and TRBJ2-7; a weak D match, TRBD1 (6 bases). Germline V gene data show CDR1 as MDHEN and CDR2 as SYDVKM. There are 12 residues in the CDR3. The germline V and J ends were trimmed by 6 bases and 6 bases, with 12 bases remaining between them. For the CDR3, the DNA is TGTGCCAGCAGGGCTGGACAGAGCGAGCAGTACTTC. Its translation is CASRAGQSEQYF.

This chain links TRBV20-1 with TRBJ1-1, with unresolved D. The CDR3 extends over 12 amino acids. The germline gives CDR1 DFQATT, CDR2 SNEGSKA (reference sequence). Trimming shortened V by 1 base and J by 1 base, and 4 bases separated the two germline ends. The CDR3 region has the DNA TGCAGTGCTAGAGTGCGGAACACTGAAGCTTTCTTT. This gives the protein CSARVRNTEAFF.

The J gene is TRBJ2-7, the V gene TRBV7-2; 10 bases fit TRBD1. Germline-derived CDR1 and CDR2 are SGHTA and FQGNSA. The CDR3 extends over 15 amino acids. The J segment lost 2 bases and the V segment lost 5 bases, leaving 6 bases of the junction unmatched. CDR3 in amino acids: CASSRRTGGAYEQYF. In nucleotides, the CDR3 is TGTGCCAGCAGCAGAAGGACAGGGGGGGCCTACGAGCAGTACTTC.

The chain has TRBV12-3 or TRBV12-4 and TRBJ1-2; 9 nucleotides match TRBD1. The CDR3 is 13 residues long. The V and J ends lost 5 bases and 3 bases, in that order; junction bases with no gene match: 1. The CDR3 spells CASSGDRDYGYTF. CDR3 in DNA: TGTGCCAGCAGTGGGGACAGGGACTATGGCTACACCTTC.

V is TRBV12-3 or TRBV12-4 and J is TRBJ2-1, with 13 bases lining up with TRBD2. This CDR3 comprises 17 residues. Trimming took 0 bases from V and 9 from J; bases not matched to a gene: 8. The CDR3 sequence: CASSLALGTSGIGEQFF. The DNA of the CDR3 is TGTGCCAGCAGTTTAGCGCTAGGGACTAGCGGGATAGGTGAGCAGTTCTTC.

This chain connects TRBV20-1 to TRBJ2-1; TRBD2 is a possible D gene (7 bases). The CDR3 runs 16 residues. Trimming pared 0 bases from V and 2 bases from J, leaving 14 bases between. From germline, CDR1 is DFQATT and CDR2 SNEGSKA (reference sequence). CDR3 region: CSARDVRGATYNEQFF. The CDR3 DNA is TGCAGTGCTAGAGATGTTCGGGGGGCCACCTACAATGAGCAGTTCTTC.

This clonotype was detected ten times or more. The chain joins TRBV29-1 to TRBJ2-1; a weak D match, TRBD2 (6 bases). The V and J ends lost 3 bases and 2 bases respectively, with 14 bases between them. Germline CDR1 reads SQVTM; CDR2 reads ANQGSEA. This CDR3 region has 15 residues. CDR3 nucleotides: TGCAGCGTTGACGGGAGCCGGAGCCCCTACAATGAGCAGTTCTTC. Translation gives CSVDGSRSPYNEQFF.

The chain recombines TRBV10-3 with TRBJ2-7, with D maybe TRBD1 (6 bases). V was clipped by 2 bases and J by 3 bases, with 11 bases between them. Germline V lookup: CDR1 ENHRY, CDR2 SYGVKD. The CDR3 length is 14 residues. The CDR3 spells CAISENRVGYEQYF. The CDR3 nucleotides read TGTGCCATCAGTGAGAACAGGGTAGGCTACGAGCAGTACTTC.

This clonotype was detected ten times or more. The chain is built from TRBV10-2 and TRBJ2-7; 8 nucleotides align to TRBD1. The trim removed 3 bases at V and 6 bases at J, leaving 10 bases unmatched. The CDR3 runs 15 residues. Germline values: CDR1 WSHSY, CDR2 SAAADI. CDR3 DNA sequence: TGCGCCAGCAGTGAAGTTTGGACAGGGTCGGTCGAGCAGTACTTC. This sequence encodes CASSEVWTGSVEQYF.

In this sample, this clonotype turned up a few times. The chain recombines TRBV12-3 or TRBV12-4 with TRBJ2-3; D could derive from TRBD1 or TRBD2 (5 bases each). This CDR3 region has 16 residues. V lost 7 bases to trimming and J lost 2 bases, with 19 bases between them. The CDR3 nucleotides read TGTGCCAGCACCCTCGGGACGGGTCTCTACACAGATACGCAGTATTTT. Amino acids: CASTLGTGLYTDTQYF.

There are a few counts of this clonotype. The V and J genes are TRBV12-3 or TRBV12-4 and TRBJ2-6; D is unclear. V shed 6 bases and J shed 0 bases, with 9 bases lying between them. The CDR3 loop spans 15 amino acids. CDR3 DNA sequence: TGTGCCAGCAGCTTGGCACTCTCTGGGGCCAACGTCCTGACTTTC. It yields the protein CASSLALSGANVLTF.

This clonotype has only a few counts. The rearrangement links TRBV20-1 to TRBJ2-1; 8 nucleotides line up with TRBD1. Trimming at V came to 0 bases and at J to 4 bases, leaving 5 bases not matched to a gene. The germline gives CDR1 DFQATT, CDR2 SNEGSKA (reference sequence). This CDR3 has 15 amino acids. In nucleotides, the CDR3 is TGCAGTGCTAGAGATCCAGGGGGCTTGTACAATGAGCAGTTCTTC. This sequence encodes CSARDPGGLYNEQFF.

This clonotype was observed many times. The chain is built from TRBV11-2 and TRBJ2-3; D ambiguous. V lost 4 bases and J lost 6, with 8 bases in between. The CDR3 has 12 residues. In germline, CDR1 is SGHAT, CDR2 FQNNGV. CDR3 sequence (DNA): TGTGCCAGCAGCTCGAGTGTGGATACGCAGTATTTT. This gives the protein CASSSSVDTQYF.

The chain carries TRBV7-3 and TRBJ2-5, with 11 nucleotides matching TRBD2. This CDR3 contains 15 residues. V lost 4 bases to trimming and J lost 4 bases; unmatched junction nucleotides: 5. Per germline, CDR1 SGHTA and CDR2 FQGTGA. The CDR3 protein is CASSSNGLAGETQYF. The CDR3 DNA sequence: TGTGCCAGCAGCTCGAATGGACTAGCGGGAGAGACCCAGTACTTC.

The chain recombines TRBV6-5 with TRBJ2-1; a weak D match, TRBD2 (6 bases). Germline V gene lookup returns CDR1 MNHEY and CDR2 SVGAGI. The V and J ends lost 2 bases and 0 bases respectively, with 14 bases between them. This CDR3 is built from 17 residues. CDR3 DNA sequence: TGTGCCAGCAGTTACACTTTTCTAGCGAGCTCCTACAATGAGCAGTTCTTC. Amino acid sequence: CASSYTFLASSYNEQFF.

The rearrangement links TRBV7-9 to TRBJ2-7; D unresolved. Looked up from germline, CDR1 is SEHNR and CDR2 is FQNEAQ (reference sequence). There are 16 residues in the CDR3. V was pared by 3 bases and J by 2 bases, with 17 bases between. The CDR3 sequence is CASSFAAWTATYEQYF. The CDR3 DNA reads as TGTGCCAGCAGCTTCGCGGCCTGGACGGCAACCTACGAGCAGTACTTC.